The source of this T cell receptor beta chain is a study of blood T cell repertoires in COVID-19. Turning to the study itself: Collection of acute and convalescent COVID-19 samples took place in the United States, Italy and Spain. Sources were T cells, B-cell-depleted T cells, or PBMCs; the material itself was cDNA or gDNA.

V lost 2 bases to trimming and J lost 2 bases, with 13 bases between them. The CDR3 has 15 residues. Germline V gene data show CDR1 as SGHTA and CDR2 as FQGNSA. Participant-reported clinical history was the basis for cohort assignment. As processed by the authors: Nucleated cell number was recorded as an estimate derived from reference gene primer amplification. Sequencing used immunoSEQ multiplex PCR; TCRdb keeps in-frame clones, though not all of them. Clone size and V and J calls were adopted from that table, with D and trimming inferred from the DNA. The repertoire holds about 160,000 clones, with around 83% as singletons.

The clonotype comes from a woman aged 45 to 65 in a cohort exposed to, infected with or recovered from COVID-19 (not recorded which). Sequencing was done on a sample of PBMCs or T cells enriched from blood (not recorded which). The V and J genes are TRBV7-2 and TRBJ2-7, with D possibly matching TRBD2 (5 bases). CDR3 sequence (DNA): TGTGCCAGCAGCTTAAGCTCTAGCTCTACCTACGAGCAGTACTTC. Translated: CASSLSSSSTYEQYF. The whole variable domain, filled in from reference TRBV7-2 and TRBJ2-7, reads GAGVSQSPSNKVTEKGKDVELRCDPISGHTALYWYRQSLGQGLEFLIYFQGNSAPDKSGLPSDRFSAERTGGSVSTLTIQRTQQEDSAVYLCASSLSSSSTYEQYFGPGTRLTVT.